The 23 T cell receptor beta chains given below trace back to one sample, sequenced in a study of molecular identifiers for immune sequencing clone quantification. TCRdb itself ran the PCR reads through MiXCR, one entry per CDR3 protein. This sample carries around 70,000 distinct CDR3 sequences, about a fifth of them seen once, and the ten largest clones take about 1.6%. Material: naive CD8+ T cells from blood, with Jurkat cell RNA spiked in. The subset denotes: FACS-sorted CD8+CD4-CCR7+CD45RA+ naive T cells. The receptors shown here come from a human donor in good health. Some libraries in this study had Jurkat cell RNA spiked in.

The chain links TRBV19 to TRBJ2-7; possible D gene TRBD2, 5 bases. The germline V gene has CDR1 LNHDA and CDR2 SQIVND (reference sequence). Trimming cost V 7 bases and J 4 bases, with 14 bases left between them. The CDR3 runs to 13 residues. CDR3 coding DNA: TGTGCCAGTAATTCCGGGATCGGGTACGAGCAGTACTTC. Translated, it gives CASNSGIGYEQYF.

There are many counts of this clonotype. The chain couples TRBV4-1 to TRBJ2-3, with 7 bases matching TRBD2. This CDR3 spans 15 amino acids. J gave up 2 bases and V 3 bases, and 5 bases lay outside the gene matches. Looked up from germline, CDR1 is MGHRA and CDR2 is YSYEKL. DNA of the CDR3: TGCGCCAGCAGCCAGGGGGGGAGGACCACAGATACGCAGTATTTT. Its translation: CASSQGGRTTDTQYF.

Remarks on this clonotype: One end of the junction varies from germline; a read error may be responsible. The chain employs TRBV6-2 or TRBV6-3 and TRBJ2-3; D unclear. CDR1 MNHEY and CDR2 SVGEGT come from the germline V gene. CDR3 size: 15 residues. The CDR3, as DNA: TGTGTCAGCAGTTCCCAGGTCCCCCCGGCAGATACGCTGTATTTT. This sequence encodes CVSSSQVPPADTLYF.

The rearrangement links TRBV28 to TRBJ2-7; 12 bases fit TRBD2. CDR1 MDHEN and CDR2 SYDVKM come from the germline V gene. The junction had 8 bases not matched to a gene; V was cut back by 8 bases and J by 6 bases. This CDR3 contains 14 residues. In DNA, the CDR3 is TGTGCCAGCGCTTCCGGGACTAGCGGGCCCGAGCAGTACTTC. Protein: CASASGTSGPEQYF.

This clonotype was seen many times. V and J are TRBV11-3 and TRBJ2-7; TRBD2 agrees at 14 bases. The CDR3 has 14 residues. V lost 5 bases, J lost 7 bases, and 4 bases stayed unmatched. Germline CDR1 reads SGHNT; CDR2 reads YENEEA. The CDR3 DNA follows: TGTGCCAGCAGCCCGGGACTAGCGGGAGAAGAGCAGTACTTC. Protein: CASSPGLAGEEQYF.

Note on this clonotype: The junction and the germline gene differ at one end; a read error may be behind it. The gene calls are TRBV7-2 and TRBJ1-1, with D perhaps TRBD1 (6 bases). Germline V CDR1 and CDR2: SGHTA, FQGNSA. The CDR3 runs 17 residues. CDR3 amino acids: CASSFLVGSEGGTEAFF. The CDR3 DNA sequence: TGTGCTAGCAGCTTCCTTGTAGGGAGCGAAGGGGGCACTGAAGCTTTCTTT.

Many counts were recorded for this clonotype. The chain recombines TRBV5-4 with TRBJ2-7; the D is unclear. The CDR3 is made up of 14 amino acids. Germline loops: CDR1 SGHNT, CDR2 YYREEE (reference sequence). Trimming stripped 4 bases from V and 0 bases from J, with 11 bases between. CDR3 in amino acids: CASSGDLTSYEQYF. CDR3 DNA: TGTGCCAGCAGCGGAGACTTGACCTCCTACGAGCAGTACTTC. Together with reference TRBV5-4 and TRBJ2-7, the CDR3 gives the full variable domain: ETGVTQSPTHLIKTRGQQVTLRCSSQSGHNTVSWYQQALGQGPQFIFQYYREEENGRGNFPPRFSGLQFPNYSSELNVNALELDDSALYLCASSGDLTSYEQYFGPGTRLTVT.

In its sample, this clonotype was seen many times. This rearrangement joins TRBV7-9 to TRBJ2-3, with D perhaps being TRBD1 or TRBD2 (5 bases each). V was trimmed by 8 bases and J by 4 bases, leaving 10 bases between them. This CDR3 is built from 12 residues. CDR1 is SEHNR and CDR2 is FQNEAQ in the germline V gene (reference sequence). The CDR3 spells CASDVGADTQYF. Written as DNA, the CDR3 is TGTGCCAGCGACGTGGGGGCAGATACGCAGTATTTT.

This clonotype was seen just once. The V and J genes are TRBV12-3 or TRBV12-4 and TRBJ1-4, with 7 bases fitting TRBD1. This CDR3 has 19 amino acids. Trimming removed 3 bases from V and 2 bases from J; junction bases left unmatched: 15. As DNA, the CDR3 is TGTGCCAGCAGTTTGGGCAGGGGGGCGTTGTTGTCGACTAATGAAAAACTGTTTTTT. This codes for CASSLGRGALLSTNEKLFF.

Note on this clonotype: Just one base apart from a much larger clone, this may be a read error. The V call is TRBV11-2, the J call TRBJ2-7; no definite D call. The V end lost 2 bases, the J end lost 6 bases, and 11 bases lay between the germline ends. CDR1 and CDR2 (germline): SGHAT, FQNNGV. The CDR3 runs 13 residues. DNA of the CDR3: TGTGCCAGCAGCTTACGGAGTTCGGGCGAGCAGTACTTC. It yields the protein CASSLRSSGEQYF.

This clonotype was counted many times. V gene TRBV12-3 or TRBV12-4 combines with J gene TRBJ2-4; TRBD2 aligns across 9 bases. V lost 11 bases, J lost 2 bases, and 19 bases stayed unmatched. The CDR3 sequence is 18 residues long. The CDR3 DNA reads as TGTGCCTGTAAGAATTCAGTAGCGGGAGTTGAGACCAAAAACATTCAGTACTTC. This gives the protein CACKNSVAGVETKNIQYF.

The table lists this clonotype with many counts. This chain links TRBV6-5 with TRBJ2-3; unclear D gene. The V end lost 6 bases, the J end lost 5 bases, and 12 bases lay between the germline ends. The CDR3 is 13 amino acids. The germline V gene has CDR1 MNHEY and CDR2 SVGAGI. CDR3 in amino acids: CASRFFLGDTQYF. CDR3 sequence (DNA): TGTGCCAGCAGGTTTTTTTTAGGAGATACGCAGTATTTT.

Comment on this clonotype: This may be a read error, as it is one base from a much larger clone. The chain joins TRBV9 to TRBJ2-1; 7 positions agree with TRBD2. V dropped 6 bases and J dropped 7; count of bases not matched to a gene: 10. CDR1 is SGDLS, CDR2 YYNGEE, per germline. This CDR3 contains 14 residues. In nucleotides, the CDR3 is TGTGCCAGCACCGGGACTAACGATCAGAATGAGCAGTTCTTC. This gives the protein CASTGTNDQNEQFF.

This clonotype occurred many times. The chain combines TRBV7-9 with TRBJ1-1, with a tentative D call TRBD1 (5 bases). Germline loops: CDR1 SEHNR, CDR2 FQNEAQ (reference sequence). Trimming cost V 7 bases and J 3 bases, with 18 bases left between them. This CDR3 contains 15 residues. CDR3 bases: TGTGCCAGCACCCCGCGGTCCAGGGCCGACACTGAAGCTTTCTTT. Protein sequence: CASTPRSRADTEAFF. The full variable domain, rest sourced from reference TRBV7-9 and TRBJ1-1, is DTGVSQNPRHKITKRGQNVTFRCDPISEHNRLYWYRQTLGQGPEFLTYFQNEAQLEKSRLLSDRFSAERPKGSFSTLEIQRTEQGDSAMYLCASTPRSRADTEAFFGQGTRLTVV.

In regard to this clonotype: This could be a read error, since a much larger clone is one nucleotide away. The chain is built from TRBV27 and TRBJ2-2; D is possibly TRBD1 (5 bases). With 3 bases removed from V and 1 base from J, the gap between germline ends came to 15 bases. Germline V lookup: CDR1 MNHEY, CDR2 SMNVEV (reference sequence). This CDR3 spans 17 amino acids. The CDR3 coding sequence is TGTGCCAGCAGTTTCATGTTTGGACAAGAGAACACCGGGGAGCTGTTTTTT. Its protein is CASSFMFGQENTGELFF.

The table lists this clonotype with a count of one. A much larger clone is a single base away; this may be a read error. The J gene is TRBJ2-2, the V gene TRBV27, with D hard to call. The CDR3 has 14 residues. Germline loops: CDR1 MNHEY, CDR2 SMNVEV (reference sequence). V was pared by 5 bases and J by 2 bases, with 9 bases between. The CDR3 reads CASSLGYNTGELFF. The CDR3 DNA follows: TGTGCCAGCAGTCTTGGCTACAACACCGGGGAGCTGTTTTTT.

Ten or more counts support this clonotype. This rearrangement joins TRBV11-3 to TRBJ2-1, with 14 nucleotides matching TRBD2. V was clipped by 3 bases and J by 9 bases; unmatched bases: 4. In germline, CDR1 is SGHNT, CDR2 YENEEA. CDR3 size: 15 residues. The CDR3 loop is CASSLGLAGDSEQFF. As DNA, the CDR3 is TGTGCCAGCAGCTTGGGACTAGCGGGAGATTCTGAGCAGTTCTTC.

In this sample, this clonotype turned up many times. The genes are TRBV12-3 or TRBV12-4 and TRBJ2-7; the D is unclear. V was trimmed by 6 bases and J by 5 bases, leaving 11 bases between them. This CDR3 has 12 residues. DNA for the CDR3: TGTGCCAGCAGGCTGGGAAGGGACGAGCAGTACTTC. Protein sequence: CASRLGRDEQYF.

This clonotype showed up many times. This sequence joins TRBV7-8 and TRBJ2-1, with 7 bases fitting TRBD2. CDR1 is SGHVS and CDR2 is FQNEAQ in the germline V gene. CDR3 size: 14 residues. The ends lost 5 bases at V and 6 bases at J; junction bases unmatched: 7. CDR3 sequence reads: CASSPGSGGNEQFF. The CDR3 DNA sequence: TGTGCCAGCAGCCCCGGTTCGGGGGGCAATGAGCAGTTCTTC.

About this clonotype: Given a much more abundant clone one base away, this may be a read error. The J gene is TRBJ1-1, the V gene TRBV19; D call uncertain. Germline V CDR1 and CDR2: LNHDA, SQIVND (reference sequence). V shed 8 bases and J shed 1 base, with 17 bases lying between them. CDR3 length: 15 residues. The CDR3 protein is CASRTTYWENTEAFF. The CDR3 region has the DNA TGTGCCAGTCGCACAACCTATTGGGAGAACACTGAAGCTTTCTTT.

This clonotype was detected many times. The V and J genes are TRBV19 and TRBJ2-3; 10 nucleotides line up with TRBD2. The V and J ends lost 5 bases and 4 bases, in that order; junction bases with no gene match: 27. CDR1 LNHDA and CDR2 SQIVND come from the germline V gene (reference sequence). CDR3 length equals 22 residues. The CDR3 region is CASSHPLELDPLTGTSADTQYF. The DNA for the CDR3 is TGTGCCAGTAGTCACCCACTAGAGTTAGATCCCTTGACAGGGACTAGCGCAGATACGCAGTATTTT.

CDR3 sequence: CASSADRNNSPLHF. The CDR3 region has the DNA TGTGCCAGCAGTGCCGACAGAAATAATTCACCCCTCCACTTT. V and J are TRBV27 and TRBJ1-6; TRBD1 is a possible D gene (5 bases). Germline V lookup: CDR1 MNHEY, CDR2 SMNVEV (reference sequence). Trimming stripped 5 bases from V and 5 bases from J, with 10 bases between. The CDR3 totals 14 residues.

Of note for this clonotype: One base away lies a much larger clone, so this may be a sequencing read error. This sequence joins TRBV12-3 or TRBV12-4 and TRBJ1-2; unclear D gene. The CDR3 consists of 13 residues. The CDR3 loop reads CASRLTLPYGYTF. Here the CDR3 DNA reads TGTGCCAGCCGTTTGACCCTGCCCTATGGCTACACCTTC.